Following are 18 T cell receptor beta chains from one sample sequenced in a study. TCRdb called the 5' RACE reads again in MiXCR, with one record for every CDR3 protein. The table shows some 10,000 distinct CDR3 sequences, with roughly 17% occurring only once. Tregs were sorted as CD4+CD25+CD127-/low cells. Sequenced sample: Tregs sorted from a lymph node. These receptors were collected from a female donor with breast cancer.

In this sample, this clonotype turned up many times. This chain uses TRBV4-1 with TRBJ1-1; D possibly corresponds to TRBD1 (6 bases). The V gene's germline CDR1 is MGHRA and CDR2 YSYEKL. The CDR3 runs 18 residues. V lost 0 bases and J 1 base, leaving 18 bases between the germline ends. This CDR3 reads CASSQDWRSGVKNTEAFF. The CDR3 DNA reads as TGCGCCAGCAGCCAAGATTGGCGTTCAGGGGTTAAGAACACTGAAGCTTTCTTT.

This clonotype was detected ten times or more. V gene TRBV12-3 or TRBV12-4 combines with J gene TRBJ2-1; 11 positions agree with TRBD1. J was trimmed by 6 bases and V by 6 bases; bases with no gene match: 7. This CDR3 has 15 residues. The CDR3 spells CASSPGTGGSNEQFF. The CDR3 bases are TGTGCCAGCAGCCCCGGGACAGGGGGATCCAATGAGCAGTTCTTC.

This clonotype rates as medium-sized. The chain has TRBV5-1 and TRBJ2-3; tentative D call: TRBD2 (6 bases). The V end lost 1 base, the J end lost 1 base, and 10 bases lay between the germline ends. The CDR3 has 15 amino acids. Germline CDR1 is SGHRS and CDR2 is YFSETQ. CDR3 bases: TGCGCCAGCAGCTTGTCAGGGACTCGCACAGATACGCAGTATTTT. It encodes CASSLSGTRTDTQYF. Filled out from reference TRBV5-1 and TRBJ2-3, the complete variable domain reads KAGVTQTPRYLIKTRGQQVTLSCSPISGHRSVSWYQQTPGQGLQFLFEYFSETQRNKGNFPGRFSGRQFSNSRSEMNVSTLELGDSALYLCASSLSGTRTDTQYFGPGTRLTVL.

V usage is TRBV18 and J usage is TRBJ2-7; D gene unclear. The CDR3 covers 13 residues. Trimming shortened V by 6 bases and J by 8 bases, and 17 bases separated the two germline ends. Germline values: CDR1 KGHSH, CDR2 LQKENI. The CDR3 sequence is CASSQVGSSKQYF. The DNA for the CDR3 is TGTGCCAGCTCCCAGGTAGGATCCTCCAAGCAGTACTTC.

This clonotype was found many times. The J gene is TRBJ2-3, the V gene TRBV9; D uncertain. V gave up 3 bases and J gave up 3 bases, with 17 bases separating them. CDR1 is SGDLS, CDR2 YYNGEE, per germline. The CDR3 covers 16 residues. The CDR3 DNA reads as TGTGCCAGCAGCGACCCCGCTGGGGTTGGGACAGATACGCAGTATTTT. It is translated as CASSDPAGVGTDTQYF.

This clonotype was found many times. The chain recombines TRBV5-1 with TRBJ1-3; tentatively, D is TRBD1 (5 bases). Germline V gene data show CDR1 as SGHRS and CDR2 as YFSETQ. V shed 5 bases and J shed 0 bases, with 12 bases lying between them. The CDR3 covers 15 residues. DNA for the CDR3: TGCGCCAGCAGTCATGACAGACTCTCTGGAAACACCATATATTTT. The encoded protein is CASSHDRLSGNTIYF.

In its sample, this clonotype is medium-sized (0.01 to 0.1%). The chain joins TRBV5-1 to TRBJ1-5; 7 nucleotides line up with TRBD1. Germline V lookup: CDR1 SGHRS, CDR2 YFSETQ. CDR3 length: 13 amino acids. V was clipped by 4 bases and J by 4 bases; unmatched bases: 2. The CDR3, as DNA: TGCGCCAGCAGCACGGACAGGAATCAGCCCCAGCATTTT. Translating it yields CASSTDRNQPQHF. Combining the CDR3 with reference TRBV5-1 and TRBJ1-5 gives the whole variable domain KAGVTQTPRYLIKTRGQQVTLSCSPISGHRSVSWYQQTPGQGLQFLFEYFSETQRNKGNFPGRFSGRQFSNSRSEMNVSTLELGDSALYLCASSTDRNQPQHFGDGTRLSIL.

CDR3 residues: CASSPQGTNTEAFF. CDR3 in DNA: TGTGCCAGCAGCCCACAGGGAACTAACACTGAAGCTTTCTTT. V and J are TRBV3-1 and TRBJ1-1; tentative D call: TRBD1 (6 bases). Germline loops: CDR1 LGHDT, CDR2 YNNKEL (reference sequence). V was trimmed by 4 bases and J by 2 bases, leaving 11 bases between them. This CDR3 spans 14 amino acids.

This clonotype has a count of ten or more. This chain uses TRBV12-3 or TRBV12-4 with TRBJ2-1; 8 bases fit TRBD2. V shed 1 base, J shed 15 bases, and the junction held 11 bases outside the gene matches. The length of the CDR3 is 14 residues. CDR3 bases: TGTGCCAGCAGTTTAGTAACTAGCGGACCCGACCGGTTCTTC. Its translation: CASSLVTSGPDRFF.

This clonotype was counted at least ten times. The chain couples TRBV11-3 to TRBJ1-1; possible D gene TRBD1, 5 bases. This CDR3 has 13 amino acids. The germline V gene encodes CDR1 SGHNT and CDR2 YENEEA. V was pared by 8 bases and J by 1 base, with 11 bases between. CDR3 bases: TGTGCCAGCGGACGGGGGGAGAACACTGAAGCTTTCTTT. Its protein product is CASGRGENTEAFF.

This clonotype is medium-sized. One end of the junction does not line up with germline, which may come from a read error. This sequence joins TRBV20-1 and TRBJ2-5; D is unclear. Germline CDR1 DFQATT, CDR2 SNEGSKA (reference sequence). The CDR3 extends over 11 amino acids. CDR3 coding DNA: TGCAGTGCTGTAGGTCTTGCAGGCGATGGCTTC. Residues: CSAVGLAGDGF.

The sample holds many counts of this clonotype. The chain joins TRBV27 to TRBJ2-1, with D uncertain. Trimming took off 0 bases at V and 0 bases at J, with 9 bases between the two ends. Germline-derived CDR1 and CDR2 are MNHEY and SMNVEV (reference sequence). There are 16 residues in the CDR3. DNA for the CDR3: TGTGCCAGCAGTTTATCGGGCAGTGCCTCCTACAATGAGCAGTTCTTC. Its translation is CASSLSGSASYNEQFF.

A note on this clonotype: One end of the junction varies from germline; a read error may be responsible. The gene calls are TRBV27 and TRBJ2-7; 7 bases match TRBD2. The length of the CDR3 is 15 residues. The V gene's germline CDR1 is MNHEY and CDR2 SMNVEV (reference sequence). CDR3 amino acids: CAGSSAGTTNYEQYF. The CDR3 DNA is TGTGCCGGCAGTTCCGCTGGGACTACAAACTACGAGCAGTACTTC.

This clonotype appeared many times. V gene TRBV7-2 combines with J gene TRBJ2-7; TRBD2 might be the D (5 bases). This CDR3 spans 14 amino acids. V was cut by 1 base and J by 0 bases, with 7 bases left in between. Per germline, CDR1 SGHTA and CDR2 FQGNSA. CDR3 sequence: CASSLGGISYEQYF. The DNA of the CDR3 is TGTGCCAGCAGCTTAGGAGGGATCTCCTACGAGCAGTACTTC.

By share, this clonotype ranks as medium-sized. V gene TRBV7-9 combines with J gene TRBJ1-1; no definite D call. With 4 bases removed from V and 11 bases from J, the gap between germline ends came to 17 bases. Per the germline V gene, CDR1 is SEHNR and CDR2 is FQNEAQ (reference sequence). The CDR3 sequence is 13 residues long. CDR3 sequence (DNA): TGTGCCAGCAGCTCCCCAGCTAGGGCAGACGCTTTCTTT. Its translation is CASSSPARADAFF.

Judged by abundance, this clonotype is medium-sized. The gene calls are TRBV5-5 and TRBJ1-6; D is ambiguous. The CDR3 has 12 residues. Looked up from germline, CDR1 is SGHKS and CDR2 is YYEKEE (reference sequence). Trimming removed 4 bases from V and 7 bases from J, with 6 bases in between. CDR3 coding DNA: TGTGCCAGCAGCAATTGGAATTCACCCCTCCACTTT. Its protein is CASSNWNSPLHF.

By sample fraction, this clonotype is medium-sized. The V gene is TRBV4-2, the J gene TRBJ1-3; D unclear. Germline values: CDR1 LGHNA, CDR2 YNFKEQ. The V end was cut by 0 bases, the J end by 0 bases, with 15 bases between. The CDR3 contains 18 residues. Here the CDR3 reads CASSQERSRLPSGNTIYF. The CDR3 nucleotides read TGTGCCAGCAGCCAAGAGCGCAGCCGTCTTCCCTCTGGAAACACCATATATTTT.

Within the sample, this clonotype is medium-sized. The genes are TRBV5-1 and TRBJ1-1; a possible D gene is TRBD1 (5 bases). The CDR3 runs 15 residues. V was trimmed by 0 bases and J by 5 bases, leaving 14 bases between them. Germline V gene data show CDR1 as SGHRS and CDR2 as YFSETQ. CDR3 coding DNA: TGCGCCAGCAGCTTGGGGGCCGGAAGGGGTACTGAAGCTTTCTTT. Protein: CASSLGAGRGTEAFF.